The clone carrying this T cell receptor beta chain was seen many times. The record originates from a study of T cells in Graves' hyperthyroidism and ophthalmopathy. Source material for PBMCs was over 8 ml fresh peripheral blood. The CDR3 consists of 13 residues. V dropped 7 bases and J dropped 0 bases, with 12 bases sitting between them. CDR1 and CDR2 from the germline V gene are SQVTM and ANQGSEA. The CDR3 regions of TCR beta were amplified from RNA transcripts. The study used the HTBI primer set for a first-round RT-PCR of the TCR CDR3. TCRdb reprocessed the multiplex PCR reads via MiXCR and lists one record per CDR3 protein. The repertoire includes roughly 500,000 distinct CDR3 sequences, roughly a quarter of them detected once, and 11% sits in the top ten.

The TCR sequence derives from a woman younger than 45 with Graves' ophthalmopathy. The rearrangement links TRBV29-1 to TRBJ1-1; D gene uncertain. The sample was blood. CDR3 sequence: CSALLGLNTEAFF. As DNA, the CDR3 is TGCAGCGCCCTATTGGGCTTGAACACTGAAGCTTTCTTT.